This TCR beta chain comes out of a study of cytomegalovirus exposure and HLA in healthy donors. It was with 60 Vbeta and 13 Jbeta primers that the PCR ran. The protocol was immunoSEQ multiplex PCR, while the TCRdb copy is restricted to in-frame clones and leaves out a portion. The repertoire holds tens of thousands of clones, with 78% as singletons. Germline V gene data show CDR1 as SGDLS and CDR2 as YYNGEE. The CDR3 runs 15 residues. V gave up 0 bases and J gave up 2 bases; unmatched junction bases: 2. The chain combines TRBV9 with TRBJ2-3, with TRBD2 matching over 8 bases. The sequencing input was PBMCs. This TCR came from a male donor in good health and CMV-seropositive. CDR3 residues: CASSVGGRYTDTQYF. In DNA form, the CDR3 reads TGTGCCAGCAGCGTAGGCGGGAGGTACACAGATACGCAGTATTTT.